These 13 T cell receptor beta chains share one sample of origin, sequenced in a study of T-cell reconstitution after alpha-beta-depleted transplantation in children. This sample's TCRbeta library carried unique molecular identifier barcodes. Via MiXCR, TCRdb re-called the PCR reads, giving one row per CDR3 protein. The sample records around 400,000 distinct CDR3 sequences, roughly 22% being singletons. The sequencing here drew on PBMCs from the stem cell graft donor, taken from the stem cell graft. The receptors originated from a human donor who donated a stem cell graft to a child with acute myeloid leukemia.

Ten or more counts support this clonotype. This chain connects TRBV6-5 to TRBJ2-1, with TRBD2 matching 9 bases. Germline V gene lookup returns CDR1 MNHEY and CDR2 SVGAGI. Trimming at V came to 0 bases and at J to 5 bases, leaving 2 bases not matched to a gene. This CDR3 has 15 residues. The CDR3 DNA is TGTGCCAGCAGTTACTCGGCGGGAGGGGACAATGAGCAGTTCTTC. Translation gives CASSYSAGGDNEQFF.

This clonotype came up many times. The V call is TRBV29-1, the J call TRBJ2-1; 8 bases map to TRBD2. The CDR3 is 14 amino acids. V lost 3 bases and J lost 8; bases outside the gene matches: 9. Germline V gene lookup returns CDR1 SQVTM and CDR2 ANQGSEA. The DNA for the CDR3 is TGCAGCGTTGACCTCCGGGAGGGCCGGGATGAGCAGTTCTTC. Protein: CSVDLREGRDEQFF.

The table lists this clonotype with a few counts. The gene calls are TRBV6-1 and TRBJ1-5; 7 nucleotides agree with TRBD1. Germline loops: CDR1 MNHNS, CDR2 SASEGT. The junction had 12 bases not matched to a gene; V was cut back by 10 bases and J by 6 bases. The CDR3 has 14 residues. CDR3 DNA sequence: TGTGCCATCTCACTGGGGGCAGGGGGTCAGCCCCAGCATTTT. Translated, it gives CAISLGAGGQPQHF.

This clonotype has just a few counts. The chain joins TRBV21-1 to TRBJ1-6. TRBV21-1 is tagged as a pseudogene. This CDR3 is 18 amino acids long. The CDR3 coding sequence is TGTGCCAGCAGATCAATGCAGGGGCCTCGTTCGTCTAATTCACCCCTCCACTTT. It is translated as CASRSMQGPRSSNSPLHF.

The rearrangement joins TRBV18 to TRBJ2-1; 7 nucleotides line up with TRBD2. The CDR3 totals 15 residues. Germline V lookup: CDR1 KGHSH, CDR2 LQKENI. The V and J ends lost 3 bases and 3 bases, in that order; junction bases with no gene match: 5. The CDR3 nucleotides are TGTGCCAGCTCACCGGGGCGGGGGATCTACAATGAGCAGTTCTTC. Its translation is CASSPGRGIYNEQFF.

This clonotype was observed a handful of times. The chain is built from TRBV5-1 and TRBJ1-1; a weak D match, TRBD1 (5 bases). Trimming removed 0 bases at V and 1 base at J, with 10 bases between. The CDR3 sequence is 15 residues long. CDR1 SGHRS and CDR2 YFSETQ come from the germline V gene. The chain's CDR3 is CASSLESGRNTEAFF. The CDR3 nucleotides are TGCGCCAGCAGCTTGGAGTCAGGGCGGAACACTGAAGCTTTCTTT.

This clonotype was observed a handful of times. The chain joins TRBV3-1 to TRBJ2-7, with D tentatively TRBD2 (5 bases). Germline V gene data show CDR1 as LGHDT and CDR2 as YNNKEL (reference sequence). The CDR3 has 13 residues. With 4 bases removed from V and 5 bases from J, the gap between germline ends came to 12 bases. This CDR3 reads CASSPPGGHEQYF. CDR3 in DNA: TGTGCCAGCAGCCCTCCTGGAGGACACGAGCAGTACTTC.

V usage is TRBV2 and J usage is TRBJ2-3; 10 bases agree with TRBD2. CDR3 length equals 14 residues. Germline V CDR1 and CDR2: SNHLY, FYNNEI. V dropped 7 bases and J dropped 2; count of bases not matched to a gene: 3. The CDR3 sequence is CASNLAGDTDTQYF. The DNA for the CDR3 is TGTGCCAGCAACCTAGCGGGAGACACAGATACGCAGTATTTT.

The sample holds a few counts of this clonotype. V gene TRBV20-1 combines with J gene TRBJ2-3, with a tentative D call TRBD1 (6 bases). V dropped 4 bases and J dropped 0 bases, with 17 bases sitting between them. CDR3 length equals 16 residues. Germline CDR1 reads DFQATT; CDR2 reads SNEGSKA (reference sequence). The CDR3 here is CSANPTGTPSTDTQYF. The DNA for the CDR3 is TGCAGTGCTAACCCTACCGGGACACCAAGCACAGATACGCAGTATTTT.

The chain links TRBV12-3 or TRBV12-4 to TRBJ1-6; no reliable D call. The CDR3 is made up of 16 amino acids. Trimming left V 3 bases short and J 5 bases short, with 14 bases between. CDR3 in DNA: TGTGCCAGCAGTTTCAGCCGGACGGTGGATAATTCACCCCTCCACTTT. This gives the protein CASSFSRTVDNSPLHF.

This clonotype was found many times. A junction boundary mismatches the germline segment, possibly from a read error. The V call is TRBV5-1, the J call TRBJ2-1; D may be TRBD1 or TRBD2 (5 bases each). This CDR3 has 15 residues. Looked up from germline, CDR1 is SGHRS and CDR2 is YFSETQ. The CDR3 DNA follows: TGTGCCAGCAGTTTAACTGGGGGTTCCTACAATGAGCAGTTCTTC. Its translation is CASSLTGGSYNEQFF.

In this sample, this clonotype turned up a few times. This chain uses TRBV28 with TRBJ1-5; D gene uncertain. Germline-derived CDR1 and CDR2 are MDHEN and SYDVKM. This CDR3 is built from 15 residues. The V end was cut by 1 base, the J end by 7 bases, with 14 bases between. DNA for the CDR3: TGTGCCAGCAGTTTATTGCCGGGCACACCACAGCCCCAGCATTTT. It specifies CASSLLPGTPQPQHF.

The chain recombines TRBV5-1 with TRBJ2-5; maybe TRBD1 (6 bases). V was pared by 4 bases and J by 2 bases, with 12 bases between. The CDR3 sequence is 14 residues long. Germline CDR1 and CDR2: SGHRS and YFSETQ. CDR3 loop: CASSPGTLQETQYF. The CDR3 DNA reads TGCGCCAGCAGCCCTGGGACACTTCAAGAGACCCAGTACTTC.